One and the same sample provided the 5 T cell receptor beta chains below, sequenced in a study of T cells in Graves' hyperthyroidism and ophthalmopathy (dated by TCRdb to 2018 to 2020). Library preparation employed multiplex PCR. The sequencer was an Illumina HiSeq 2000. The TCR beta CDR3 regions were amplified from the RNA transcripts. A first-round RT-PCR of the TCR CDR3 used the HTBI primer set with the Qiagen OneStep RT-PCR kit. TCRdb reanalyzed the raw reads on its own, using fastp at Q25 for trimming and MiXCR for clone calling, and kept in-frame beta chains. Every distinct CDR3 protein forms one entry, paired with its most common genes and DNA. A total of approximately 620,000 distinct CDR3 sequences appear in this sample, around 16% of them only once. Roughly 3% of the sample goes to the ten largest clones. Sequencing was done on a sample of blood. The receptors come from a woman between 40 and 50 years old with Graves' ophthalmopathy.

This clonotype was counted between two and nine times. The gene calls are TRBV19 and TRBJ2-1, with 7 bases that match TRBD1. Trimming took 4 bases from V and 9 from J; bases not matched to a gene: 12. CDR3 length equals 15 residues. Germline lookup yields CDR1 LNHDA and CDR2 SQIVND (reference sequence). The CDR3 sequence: CASSTGTGVGSEQFF. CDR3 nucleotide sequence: TGTGCCAGTAGTACCGGAACAGGGGTTGGCAGTGAGCAGTTCTTC.

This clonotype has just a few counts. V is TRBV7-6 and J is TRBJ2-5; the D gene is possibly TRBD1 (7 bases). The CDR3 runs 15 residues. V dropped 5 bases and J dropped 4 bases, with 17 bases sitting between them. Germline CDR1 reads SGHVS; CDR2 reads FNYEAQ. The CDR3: CASSLNRGGGETQYF. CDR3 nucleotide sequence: TGTGCCAGCAGCCTAAACAGGGGAGGAGGAGAGACCCAGTACTTC.

CDR3 residues: CASSLEMGYEQYF. CDR3 bases: TGCGCCAGCAGCCTAGAGATGGGCTACGAGCAGTACTTC. The chain links TRBV4-1 to TRBJ2-7, with D uncertain. V lost 4 bases and J lost 3, with 10 bases in between. The CDR3 covers 13 residues. Germline assignment: CDR1 MGHRA and CDR2 YSYEKL.

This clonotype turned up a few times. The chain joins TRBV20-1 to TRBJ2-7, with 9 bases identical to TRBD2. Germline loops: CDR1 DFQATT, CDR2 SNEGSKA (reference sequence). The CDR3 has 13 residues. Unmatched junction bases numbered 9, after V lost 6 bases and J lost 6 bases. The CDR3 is CSACGRALSEQYF. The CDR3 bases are TGCAGTGCCTGCGGGAGGGCCCTCTCCGAGCAGTACTTC.

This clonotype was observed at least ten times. CDR3 amino acids: CSAPGTSGINEQFF. CDR3 nucleotides: TGCAGTGCTCCCGGGACTAGCGGTATCAATGAGCAGTTCTTC. V usage is TRBV20-1 and J usage is TRBJ2-1, with TRBD2 matching 11 bases. The CDR3 is made up of 14 amino acids. Germline lookup yields CDR1 DFQATT and CDR2 SNEGSKA (reference sequence). V lost 5 bases to trimming and J lost 6 bases; unmatched junction nucleotides: 6.